This TCR beta chain was recovered during a study of T cells in Graves' hyperthyroidism and ophthalmopathy. Germline V CDR1 and CDR2: SEHNR, FQNEAQ (reference sequence). CDR3 length: 14 amino acids. Trimming at V came to 4 bases and at J to 8 bases, leaving 6 bases not matched to a gene. Pregnant or lactating patients were excluded, as were those with uncontrolled infection or other autoimmune disease. PBMCs were sourced from less than 13 ml fresh peripheral blood. RNA transcripts gave rise to amplified TCR beta CDR3 regions. The HTBI set primed first-round TCR CDR3 RT-PCR. MiXCR was run by TCRdb on the multiplex PCR reads, yielding one entry per CDR3 protein. The sample lists around 500,000 distinct CDR3 sequences, about 22% occurring once.

Sequenced: blood. This receptor was obtained from a woman in her sixties or seventies with Graves' ophthalmopathy. This chain links TRBV7-9 with TRBJ1-4, with TRBD1 identical over 8 bases. The CDR3 DNA follows: TGTGCCAGCAGCTCCGGACAGGGAGGAGAAAAACTGTTTTTT. This translates into CASSSGQGGEKLFF.